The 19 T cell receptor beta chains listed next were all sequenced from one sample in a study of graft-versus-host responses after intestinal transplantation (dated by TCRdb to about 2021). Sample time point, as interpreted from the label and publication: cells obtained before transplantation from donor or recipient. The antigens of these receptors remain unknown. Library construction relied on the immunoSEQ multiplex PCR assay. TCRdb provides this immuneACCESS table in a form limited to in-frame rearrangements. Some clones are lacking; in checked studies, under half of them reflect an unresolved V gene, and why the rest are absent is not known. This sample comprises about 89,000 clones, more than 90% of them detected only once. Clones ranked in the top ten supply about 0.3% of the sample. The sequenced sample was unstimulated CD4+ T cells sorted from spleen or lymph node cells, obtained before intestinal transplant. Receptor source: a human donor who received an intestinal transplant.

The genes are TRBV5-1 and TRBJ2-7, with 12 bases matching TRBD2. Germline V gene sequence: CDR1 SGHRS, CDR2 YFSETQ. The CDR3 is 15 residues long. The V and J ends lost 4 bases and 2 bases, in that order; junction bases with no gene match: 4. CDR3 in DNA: TGCGCCAGCAGCGCGACTAGCGGGGGACCCTACGAGCAGTACTTC. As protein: CASSATSGGPYEQYF.

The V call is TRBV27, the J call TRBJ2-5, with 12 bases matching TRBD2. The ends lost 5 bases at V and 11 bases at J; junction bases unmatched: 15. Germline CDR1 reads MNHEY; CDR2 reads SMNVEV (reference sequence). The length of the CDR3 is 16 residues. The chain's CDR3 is CASSPLRLAGAPPQYF. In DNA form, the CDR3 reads TGTGCCAGCAGTCCGCTGAGACTAGCGGGGGCCCCGCCACAGTACTTC.

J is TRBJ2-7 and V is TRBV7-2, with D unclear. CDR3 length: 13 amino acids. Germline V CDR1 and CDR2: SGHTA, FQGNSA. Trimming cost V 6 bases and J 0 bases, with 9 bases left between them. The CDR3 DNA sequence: TGTGCCAGCAGTAGGACCGCCTCCTACGAGCAGTACTTC. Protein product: CASSRTASYEQYF.

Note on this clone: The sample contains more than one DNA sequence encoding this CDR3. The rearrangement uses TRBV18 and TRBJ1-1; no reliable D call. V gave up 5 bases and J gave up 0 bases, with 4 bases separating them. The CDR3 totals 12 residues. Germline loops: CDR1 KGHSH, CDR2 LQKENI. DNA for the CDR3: TGTGCCAGCTCAGGAATGAACACTGAAGCTTTCTTT. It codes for CASSGMNTEAFF.

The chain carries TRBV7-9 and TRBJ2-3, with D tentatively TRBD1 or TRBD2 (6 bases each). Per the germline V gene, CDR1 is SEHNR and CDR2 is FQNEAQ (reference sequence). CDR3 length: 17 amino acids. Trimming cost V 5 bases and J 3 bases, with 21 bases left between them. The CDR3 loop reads CASSTRGRGQSTDTQYF. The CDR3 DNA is TGTGCCAGCAGCACCCGTGGACGGGGGCAATCAACAGATACGCAGTATTTT. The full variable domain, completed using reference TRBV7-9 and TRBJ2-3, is DTGVSQNPRHKITKRGQNVTFRCDPISEHNRLYWYRQTLGQGPEFLTYFQNEAQLEKSRLLSDRFSAERPKGSFSTLEIQRTEQGDSAMYLCASSTRGRGQSTDTQYFGPGTRLTVL.

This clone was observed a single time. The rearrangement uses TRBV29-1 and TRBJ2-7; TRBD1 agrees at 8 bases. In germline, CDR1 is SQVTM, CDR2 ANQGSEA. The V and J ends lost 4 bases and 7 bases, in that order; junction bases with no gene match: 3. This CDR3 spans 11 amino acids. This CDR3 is CSVGNRGEQYF. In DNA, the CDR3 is TGCAGCGTTGGAAACAGGGGGGAGCAGTACTTC.

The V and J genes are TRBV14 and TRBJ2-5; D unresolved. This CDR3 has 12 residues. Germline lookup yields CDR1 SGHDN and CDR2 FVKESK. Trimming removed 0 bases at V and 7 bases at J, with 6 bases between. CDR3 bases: TGTGCCAGCAGCCAAGAATGGGGGACCCAGTACTTC. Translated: CASSQEWGTQYF.

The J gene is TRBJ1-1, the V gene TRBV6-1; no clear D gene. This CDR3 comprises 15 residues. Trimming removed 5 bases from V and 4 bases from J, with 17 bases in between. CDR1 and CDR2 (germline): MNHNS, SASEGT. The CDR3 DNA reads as TGTGCCAGCAGTCCTCCTCTAGGGAGATCCACTGAAGCTTTCTTT. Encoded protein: CASSPPLGRSTEAFF.

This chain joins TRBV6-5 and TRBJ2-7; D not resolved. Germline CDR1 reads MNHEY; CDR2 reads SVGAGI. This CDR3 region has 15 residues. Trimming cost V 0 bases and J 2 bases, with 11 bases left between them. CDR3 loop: CASSYSRSYPYEQYF. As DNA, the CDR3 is TGTGCCAGCAGTTACTCGCGGAGCTACCCCTACGAGCAGTACTTC.

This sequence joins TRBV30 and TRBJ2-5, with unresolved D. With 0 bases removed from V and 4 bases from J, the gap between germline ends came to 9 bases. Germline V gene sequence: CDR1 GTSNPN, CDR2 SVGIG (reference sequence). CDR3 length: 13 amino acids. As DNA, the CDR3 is TGTGCCTGGAGTGTGGGTGTAATAGAGACCCAGTACTTC. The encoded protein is CAWSVGVIETQYF.

In DNA form, the CDR3 reads TGTGCCAGCGCCTTGAGGGGGGGCTCCAATGAAAAACTGTTTTTT. This gives the protein CASALRGGSNEKLFF. The genes are TRBV7-3 and TRBJ1-4; a possible D gene is TRBD1 (6 bases). The CDR3 loop spans 15 amino acids. Germline V CDR1 and CDR2: SGHTA, FQGTGA. Trimming took 8 bases from V and 5 from J, leaving 18 bases between them.

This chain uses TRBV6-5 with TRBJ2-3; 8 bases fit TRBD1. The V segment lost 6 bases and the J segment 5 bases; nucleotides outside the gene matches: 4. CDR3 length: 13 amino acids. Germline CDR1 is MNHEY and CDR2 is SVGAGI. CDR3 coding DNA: TGTGCCAGCAGGATAGACAGGGGAGATACGCAGTATTTT. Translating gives CASRIDRGDTQYF.

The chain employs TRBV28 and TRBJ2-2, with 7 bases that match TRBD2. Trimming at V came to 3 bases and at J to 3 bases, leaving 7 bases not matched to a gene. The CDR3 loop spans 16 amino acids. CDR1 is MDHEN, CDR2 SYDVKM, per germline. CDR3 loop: CASSLIGRADTGELFF. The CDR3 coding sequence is TGTGCCAGCAGTTTGATTGGGAGGGCCGACACCGGGGAGCTGTTTTTT.

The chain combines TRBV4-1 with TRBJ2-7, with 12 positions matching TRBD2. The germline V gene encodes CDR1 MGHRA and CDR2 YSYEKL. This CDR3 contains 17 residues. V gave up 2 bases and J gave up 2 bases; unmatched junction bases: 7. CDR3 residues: CASSQTRLAGAPYEQYF. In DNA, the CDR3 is TGCGCCAGCAGCCAAACCCGACTAGCGGGAGCTCCCTACGAGCAGTACTTC.

The CDR3 sequence: CATSRGSVWTLGTDTQYF. CDR3 bases: TGTGCCACCAGCAGGGGAAGCGTTTGGACCCTAGGCACAGATACGCAGTATTTT. The chain joins TRBV15 to TRBJ2-3; D is unresolved. CDR1 is LNHNV, CDR2 YYDKDF, per germline (reference sequence). CDR3 length: 18 residues. The V end lost 3 bases, the J end lost 1 base, and 20 bases lay between the germline ends. Full variable domain (rest looked up from reference TRBV15 and TRBJ2-3): DAMVIQNPRYQVTQFGKPVTLSCSQTLNHNVMYWYQQKSSQAPKLLFHYYDKDFNNEADTPDNFQSRRPNTSFCFLDIRSPGLGDTAMYLCATSRGSVWTLGTDTQYFGPGTRLTVL.

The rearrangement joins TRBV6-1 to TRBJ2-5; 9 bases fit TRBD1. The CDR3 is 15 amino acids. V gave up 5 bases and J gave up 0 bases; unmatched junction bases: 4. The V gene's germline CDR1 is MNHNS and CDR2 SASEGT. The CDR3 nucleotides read TGTGCCAGCAGTACAGGGGGCGCCTACCAAGAGACCCAGTACTTC. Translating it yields CASSTGGAYQETQYF.

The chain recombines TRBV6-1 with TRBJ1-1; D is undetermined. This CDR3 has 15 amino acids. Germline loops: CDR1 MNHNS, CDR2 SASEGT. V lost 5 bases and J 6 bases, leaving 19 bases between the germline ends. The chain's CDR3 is CASSNVYRAAPEAFF. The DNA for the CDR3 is TGTGCCAGCAGTAACGTATACCGGGCCGCCCCTGAAGCTTTCTTT.

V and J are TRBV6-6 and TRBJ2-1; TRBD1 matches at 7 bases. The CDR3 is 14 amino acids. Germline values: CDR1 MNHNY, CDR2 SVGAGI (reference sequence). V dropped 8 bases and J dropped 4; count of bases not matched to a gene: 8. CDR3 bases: TGTGCCAGCCAAACAGGGGCGATATACAATGAGCAGTTCTTC. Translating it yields CASQTGAIYNEQFF.

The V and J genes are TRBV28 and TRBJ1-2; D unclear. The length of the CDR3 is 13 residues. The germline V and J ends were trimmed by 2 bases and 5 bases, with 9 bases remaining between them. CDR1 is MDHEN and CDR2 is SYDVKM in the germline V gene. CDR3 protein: CASSLRARYGYTF. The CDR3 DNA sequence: TGTGCCAGCAGTTTACGGGCAAGATATGGCTACACCTTC.